The 20 T cell receptor beta chains below all came from one sample that was sequenced in a study of patients and donors after allogeneic stem cell transplantation (dated by TCRdb to the early 2020s). The method was RT-PCR. Sequencing relied on a NextSeq 550. TCRdb redid the processing of the public reads, applying fastp at Q25 and MiXCR, and retained in-frame beta chains. Each CDR3 protein gets just one entry, which takes the most common genes and DNA from the rows behind it. For this sample the table gives roughly 230,000 distinct CDR3 sequences, of which over 12% were detected only once. 11% of the sample comes from the top ten. Input material: blood, either unsorted or a sorted T cell fraction (not recorded which). Receptor source: a human donor who was either an allogeneic HSCT recipient or a stem cell or donor lymphocyte infusion donor (not recorded which). It is not recorded whose cells these are; they may come from a transplant donor.

In this sample, this clonotype turned up many times. The genes are TRBV3-1 and TRBJ2-7; possibly TRBD1 for D (8 bases). V was clipped by 6 bases and J by 2 bases, with 14 bases between them. The CDR3 is 14 amino acids. Germline CDR1 and CDR2: LGHDT and YNNKEL (reference sequence). CDR3 region: CASSQQGGPYEQYF. CDR3 coding DNA: TGTGCCAGCAGTCAACAGGGGGGGCCCTACGAGCAGTACTTC.

This clonotype has a handful of counts. V is TRBV12-3 or TRBV12-4 and J is TRBJ2-1; TRBD2 matches at 11 bases. Germline trimming cut 7 bases from V and 8 bases from J; bases unmatched to any gene: 7. CDR3 length: 14 residues. The CDR3 spells CASTLAGGGYEQFF. CDR3 nucleotides: TGTGCCAGCACGCTAGCGGGGGGAGGCTATGAGCAGTTCTTC.

J is TRBJ1-5 and V is TRBV7-8, with D hard to call. The CDR3 covers 13 residues. Deletions cut 2 bases from V and 9 bases from J, with 11 bases between. Germline V CDR1 and CDR2: SGHVS, FQNEAQ. The CDR3 sequence is CASSLSRARPQHF. CDR3 coding DNA: TGTGCCAGCAGCTTAAGTAGGGCGCGGCCCCAGCATTTT.

In its sample, this clonotype was seen a few times. This chain connects TRBV5-1 to TRBJ2-2; 7 bases agree with TRBD2. The trim removed 5 bases at V and 7 bases at J, leaving 11 bases unmatched. The germline V gene has CDR1 SGHRS and CDR2 YFSETQ. The CDR3 loop spans 15 amino acids. Here the CDR3 DNA reads TGCGCCAGCAGAGCGGGACTACCCAACGGCGGGGAGCTGTTTTTT. It is translated as CASRAGLPNGGELFF.

This chain links TRBV5-1 with TRBJ2-5; D may match TRBD1 or TRBD2 (5 bases each). The germline V gene encodes CDR1 SGHRS and CDR2 YFSETQ. This CDR3 comprises 17 residues. V lost 4 bases and J lost 1, with 20 bases in between. CDR3 in amino acids: CASSGTVTRRAQETQYF. As DNA, the CDR3 is TGCGCCAGCAGCGGGACGGTAACCCGACGAGCCCAAGAGACCCAGTACTTC.

The table lists this clonotype with a few counts. No conserved phenylalanine or tryptophan ends this CDR3, so it is likely a read error. No DNA is shown, since the ends of the CDR3 on it are uncertain; the CDR3 is the one TCRdb lists. The V and J genes are TRBV4-1 and TRBJ2-3. The CDR3 contains 8 residues when both ends are counted. Germline CDR1 reads MGHRA; CDR2 reads YSYEKL. The CDR3 sequence is CASRSMYP.

V gene TRBV12-3 or TRBV12-4 combines with J gene TRBJ2-7, with 8 bases fitting TRBD1. Trimming took 10 bases from V and 1 from J; bases not matched to a gene: 3. The CDR3 is 12 residues long. In DNA form, the CDR3 reads TGTGCCACCCGACAGGGGTCCTACGAGCAGTACTTC. Its translation: CATRQGSYEQYF.

In this sample, this clonotype turned up many times. This chain joins TRBV3-1 and TRBJ2-3; D is unresolved. The CDR3 loop spans 14 amino acids. Trimming pared 1 base from V and 1 base from J, leaving 6 bases between. Germline lookup yields CDR1 LGHDT and CDR2 YNNKEL (reference sequence). CDR3 DNA sequence: TGTGCCAGCAGCCAAGCCTCAGGCACAGATACGCAGTATTTT. Protein product: CASSQASGTDTQYF.

V usage is TRBV2 and J usage is TRBJ1-2, with D hard to call. Germline lookup yields CDR1 SNHLY and CDR2 FYNNEI. The CDR3 contains 12 residues. V was clipped by 4 bases and J by 10 bases, with 13 bases between them. The CDR3 bases are TGTGCCAGCAGTGCGTCACAGAGAGACTACACCTTC. It specifies CASSASQRDYTF.

V and J are TRBV7-9 and TRBJ1-5, with D possibly being TRBD1 (6 bases). Trimming removed 1 base from V and 3 bases from J, with 13 bases in between. This CDR3 contains 16 residues. Germline CDR1 is SEHNR and CDR2 is FQNEAQ (reference sequence). This CDR3 is CASSLGGGLSNQPQHF. The CDR3 DNA reads as TGTGCCAGCAGCTTAGGAGGGGGACTCTCCAATCAGCCCCAGCATTTT. Full variable domain (remainder filled in from reference TRBV7-9 and TRBJ1-5): DTGVSQNPRHKITKRGQNVTFRCDPISEHNRLYWYRQTLGQGPEFLTYFQNEAQLEKSRLLSDRFSAERPKGSFSTLEIQRTEQGDSAMYLCASSLGGGLSNQPQHFGDGTRLSIL.

The chain links TRBV4-2 to TRBJ1-3; D not resolved. The germline V gene encodes CDR1 LGHNA and CDR2 YNFKEQ. V was clipped by 1 base and J by 5 bases, with 12 bases between them. This CDR3 is built from 15 residues. The CDR3 loop is CASSQGEASRNTIYF. The CDR3 DNA follows: TGTGCCAGCAGCCAAGGCGAGGCTTCCCGAAACACCATATATTTT.

The chain is built from TRBV15 and TRBJ2-3; perhaps TRBD2 as D (7 bases). This CDR3 has 12 amino acids. Germline V gene sequence: CDR1 LNHNV, CDR2 YYDKDF (reference sequence). Trimming removed 3 bases at V and 12 bases at J, with 13 bases between. CDR3 sequence (DNA): TGTGCCACCAGCAGTAGCCGGGGGGCCCAGTATTTT. This sequence encodes CATSSSRGAQYF.

The sample holds many counts of this clonotype. The chain joins TRBV7-6 to TRBJ2-5; no clear D gene. The CDR3 runs to 11 residues. Germline-derived CDR1 and CDR2 are SGHVS and FNYEAQ. V gave up 5 bases and J gave up 3 bases, with 4 bases separating them. CDR3 residues: CASSAEETQYF. The CDR3 DNA sequence: TGTGCCAGCAGCGCCGAAGAGACCCAGTACTTC.

This clonotype was seen only a few times. The CDR3 is CASSLTLVGSEQYF. The CDR3 nucleotides are TGTGCCAGCAGTTTAACTTTGGTGGGGAGCGAGCAGTACTTC. This chain uses TRBV27 with TRBJ2-7; weak D call: TRBD2 (5 bases). This CDR3 has 14 amino acids. Trimming left V 2 bases short and J 6 bases short, with 14 bases between. Germline assignment: CDR1 MNHEY and CDR2 SMNVEV (reference sequence).

This clonotype was recorded a few times. The chain links TRBV9 to TRBJ1-1; D gene unclear. V was cut by 0 bases and J by 0 bases, with 6 bases left in between. The CDR3 length is 14 residues. Germline loops: CDR1 SGDLS, CDR2 YYNGEE. The CDR3: CASSVGPLNTEAFF. CDR3 DNA: TGTGCCAGCAGCGTAGGACCGTTGAACACTGAAGCTTTCTTT.

The CDR3 protein is CSASLYNEQFF. The CDR3 bases are TGCAGTGCTAGTCTGTACAATGAGCAGTTCTTC. The chain uses TRBV20-1 and TRBJ2-1; D gene uncertain. Deletions cut 3 bases from V and 4 bases from J, with 4 bases between. Germline V CDR1 and CDR2: DFQATT, SNEGSKA (reference sequence). The length of the CDR3 is 11 residues.

This clonotype was detected many times. The chain combines TRBV20-1 with TRBJ1-1; D gene ambiguous. Per germline, CDR1 DFQATT and CDR2 SNEGSKA (reference sequence). The germline V and J ends were trimmed by 5 bases and 0 bases, with 13 bases remaining between them. CDR3 length: 14 amino acids. This chain's CDR3 is CSARGVSVNTEAFF. DNA for the CDR3: TGCAGTGCTCGCGGGGTGTCTGTGAACACTGAAGCTTTCTTT.

This clonotype occurred many times. This sequence joins TRBV7-9 and TRBJ1-1; possibly TRBD1 for D (5 bases). CDR3 length equals 16 residues. V lost 7 bases and J lost 0, with 18 bases in between. Germline CDR1 and CDR2: SEHNR and FQNEAQ (reference sequence). This CDR3 is CASTLLVGVMNTEAFF. The CDR3 nucleotides read TGTGCCAGCACCCTCCTCGTGGGGGTCATGAACACTGAAGCTTTCTTT.

This clonotype was seen repeatedly, ten times or more. The J gene is TRBJ2-3, the V gene TRBV4-3; no reliable D call. The ends were cut back, 2 bases at V and 5 bases at J, with 5 bases in the middle. Germline CDR1 and CDR2: LGHNA and YSLEER. The CDR3 has 12 amino acids. This CDR3 reads CASSQPGDTQYF. CDR3 DNA: TGCGCCAGCAGCCAACCTGGAGATACGCAGTATTTT.

The genes are TRBV7-8 and TRBJ2-3, with 9 bases fitting TRBD2. From germline, CDR1 is SGHVS and CDR2 FQNEAQ. The CDR3 extends over 16 amino acids. The V gene end was trimmed by 1 base and the J gene end by 5 bases; junction bases not matched to a gene: 7. CDR3 sequence (DNA): TGTGCCAGCAGCTTAGACCGACTAGCGGCCCTAGATACGCAGTATTTT. This codes for CASSLDRLAALDTQYF.